This T cell receptor (beta chain) was obtained from a study of radiotherapy plus CTLA-4 blockade in lung cancer. TCRdb's table, derived via immunoSEQ multiplex PCR, lists solely in-frame clones and lacks some. The sample records 65,000 to 95,000 clones, about nine tenths being singletons. This TCR came from a human donor with non-small cell lung cancer that progressed on radiotherapy plus ipilimumab. This sample comprised peripheral blood, obtained from a patient treated with radiotherapy plus ipilimumab.

The CDR3, as DNA: TGCGCCAGCAGCCCCGGGGGGCCGAACACTGAAGCTTTCTTT. The encoded protein is CASSPGGPNTEAFF. The V call is TRBV5-1, the J call TRBJ1-1; possible D gene TRBD1, 6 bases. CDR1 is SGHRS, CDR2 YFSETQ, per germline. There are 14 residues in the CDR3. V shed 4 bases and J shed 1 base, with 11 bases lying between them.